The clone carrying this TCR beta chain showed up just once. Its specificity is unknown. Clones were read by immunoSEQ multiplex PCR, and TCRdb kept only the in-frame ones, dropping some. This sample has a few million clones; approximately 93% occur once, and the top ten carry 0.39%. The data originate from a study of shared clonotypes between healthy human individuals. Overall study results and limits: Clonotypes shared by all four sorted-subset donors had higher generation probabilities than non-shared clonotypes.

The V end lost 5 bases, the J end lost 1 base, and 11 bases lay between the germline ends. CDR1 and CDR2 (germline): MDHEN, SYDVKM. This CDR3 contains 14 residues. The sequencing sample was made of naive CD4+ T cells from PBMCs. Subset of the sample: CD45RA+ positively selected. This receptor was identified in a man aged 18 to 29 in good health. Some clones in this sample may be carry-over from other donors' samples. The rearrangement links TRBV28 to TRBJ1-1; the D gene is possibly TRBD1 (5 bases). CDR3 sequence (DNA): TGTGCCAGCAGTCATGACAGACCGAACACTGAAGCTTTCTTT. Translation: CASSHDRPNTEAFF.